This T cell receptor beta chain appears in the sequencing data of a study of CD8 T cells in ankylosing spondylitis. Study results and caveats: The disease-linked clones had a CD8+ phenotype and low blood frequencies.

A single record per CDR3 protein comes from TCRdb applying MiXCR to the 5' RACE reads. The profile shows 36,000 or so distinct CDR3 sequences, roughly 9.6% of them singletons. Germline values: CDR1 LNHNV, CDR2 YYDKDF (reference sequence). Trimming at V came to 1 base and at J to 4 bases, leaving 2 bases not matched to a gene. The CDR3 covers 14 residues. By sample fraction, this clonotype is medium-sized. Antigen specificity is unknown. This chain connects TRBV15 to TRBJ2-7; 9 bases line up with TRBD2. The sample taken for sequencing was synovial fluid, either unsorted or a sorted T cell fraction (not recorded which). This receptor was identified in a male donor with ankylosing spondylitis. This chain's CDR3 is CATSRVAGDYEQYF. The CDR3 nucleotides are TGTGCCACCAGCAGAGTAGCGGGAGATTACGAGCAGTACTTC.